One sample yielded the 26 T cell receptor beta chains listed below, sequenced in a study of blood T cell repertoires in COVID-19. Profiling relied on immunoSEQ multiplex PCR, and the TCRdb table lists in-frame clones only, not all of them. This table holds about 70,000 clones, approximately 86% found once. The sample taken for sequencing was peripheral blood. The receptors shown here come from a man aged 35-49 years with COVID-19, enrolled during active disease.

The V and J genes are TRBV10-3 and TRBJ2-5; 10 bases map to TRBD2. With 6 bases clipped from V and 5 bases from J, the junction kept 6 bases outside the gene matches. Germline V lookup: CDR1 ENHRY, CDR2 SYGVKD. The CDR3 runs 14 residues. CDR3 sequence reads: CAIRSSGGGETQYF. CDR3 coding DNA: TGTGCCATCAGATCTAGCGGGGGAGGGGAGACCCAGTACTTC.

The chain carries TRBV30 and TRBJ2-7, with 8 bases fitting TRBD2. With 3 bases clipped from V and 0 bases from J, the junction kept 4 bases outside the gene matches. Germline assignment: CDR1 GTSNPN and CDR2 SVGIG (reference sequence). This CDR3 is built from 14 residues. The DNA of the CDR3 is TGTGCCTGGAGCGGGGGGGGGACCTCCTACGAGCAGTACTTC. This gives the protein CAWSGGGTSYEQYF.

J is TRBJ1-2 and V is TRBV11-2, with 12 bases aligning to TRBD1. Germline CDR1 is SGHAT and CDR2 is FQNNGV. The CDR3 contains 14 residues. Trimming cost V 7 bases and J 4 bases; bases outside gene matches: 4. The CDR3 nucleotides read TGTGCCAGCAATCCGGGACAGGGGGCCTATGGCTACACCTTC. Encoded protein: CASNPGQGAYGYTF.

V is TRBV5-1 and J is TRBJ1-2; 7 bases line up with TRBD1. This CDR3 has 14 residues. In germline, CDR1 is SGHRS, CDR2 YFSETQ. J gave up 6 bases and V 3 bases, and 8 bases lay outside the gene matches. CDR3 bases: TGCGCCAGCAGCTCCGGACAGGATGATAATGGCTACACCTTC. As protein: CASSSGQDDNGYTF.

This sequence joins TRBV10-3 and TRBJ2-2; 8 positions match TRBD1. The CDR3 totals 15 residues. Germline V gene sequence: CDR1 ENHRY, CDR2 SYGVKD. The ends lost 4 bases at V and 6 bases at J; junction bases unmatched: 7. The DNA of the CDR3 is TGTGCCATCAGTGTTGGTGGACAGGGCGCCGGGGAGCTGTTTTTT. Translation: CAISVGGQGAGELFF.

The rearrangement joins TRBV7-9 to TRBJ2-2, with 9 positions matching TRBD1. The junction had 8 bases not matched to a gene; V was cut back by 5 bases and J by 4 bases. Germline CDR1 SEHNR, CDR2 FQNEAQ (reference sequence). This CDR3 is 16 amino acids long. The CDR3 nucleotides are TGTGCCAGCAGCCCCTGGACAGGGGAAAGCACCGGGGAGCTGTTTTTT. This encodes CASSPWTGESTGELFF.

In DNA, the CDR3 is TGCGCCAGACGGGGCGACTGGGACACGACGATCTCTGGGGCCAACGTCCTGACTTTC. The encoded protein is CARRGDWDTTISGANVLTF. The chain couples TRBV23-1 to TRBJ2-6; the D gene is possibly TRBD1 (6 bases). TRBV23-1 is classed as an ORF, of uncertain function. Trimming left V 9 bases short and J 0 bases short, with 24 bases between. CDR3 length: 19 residues.

The V gene is TRBV5-6, the J gene TRBJ1-5, with D possibly matching TRBD1 (6 bases). The CDR3 sequence is 17 residues long. Trimming left V 1 base short and J 0 bases short, with 14 bases between. Germline CDR1 SGHDT, CDR2 YYEEEE. CDR3 protein: CASSLYHRDISNQPQHF. DNA of the CDR3: TGTGCCAGCAGCTTGTATCATCGGGACATTAGCAATCAGCCCCAGCATTTT.

The V and J genes are TRBV4-2 and TRBJ1-2; tentative D call: TRBD1 (6 bases). Germline V gives CDR1 LGHNA, CDR2 YNFKEQ. This CDR3 region has 12 residues. Trimming cost V 3 bases and J 8 bases, with 10 bases left between them. The CDR3 nucleotides are TGTGCCAGCAGCCAGACAGGTTGGGGCTACACCTTC. Translation gives CASSQTGWGYTF.

This clone was observed a single time. The rearrangement links TRBV3-1 (or the pseudogene TRBV3-2) to TRBJ2-3, with TRBD2 matching 9 bases. J lost 3 bases, V lost 3 bases, and 4 bases had no gene match. The CDR3 runs to 15 residues. CDR1 and CDR2 (germline): LGHDT, YNNKEL (reference sequence). In DNA form, the CDR3 reads TGTGCCAGCAGCCATTCTAGCGGGGCGACAGATACGCAGTATTTT. Translated: CASSHSSGATDTQYF.

The chain uses TRBV28 and TRBJ2-5, with a weak D call TRBD1 (5 bases). This CDR3 contains 13 residues. The germline gives CDR1 MDHEN, CDR2 SYDVKM. V lost 6 bases, J lost 5 bases, and 13 bases lay in between. The CDR3 nucleotides read TGTGCCAGCAGGAAGTCGCCAGGGGAGACCCAGTACTTC. Amino acid sequence: CASRKSPGETQYF.

V gene TRBV5-4 combines with J gene TRBJ2-2; D is unresolved. Germline V CDR1 and CDR2: SGHNT, YYREEE (reference sequence). Trimming left V 0 bases short and J 4 bases short, with 7 bases between. The CDR3 extends over 14 amino acids. The CDR3 nucleotides read TGTGCCAGCAGCTTGGCCGGCGGCACCGGGGAGCTGTTTTTT. It is translated as CASSLAGGTGELFF. Together with reference TRBV5-4 and TRBJ2-2, the CDR3 gives the full variable domain: ETGVTQSPTHLIKTRGQQVTLRCSSQSGHNTVSWYQQALGQGPQFIFQYYREEENGRGNFPPRFSGLQFPNYSSELNVNALELDDSALYLCASSLAGGTGELFFGEGSRLTVL.

The chain uses TRBV4-1 and TRBJ2-7, with TRBD1 identical over 10 bases. This CDR3 is 16 amino acids long. V shed 1 base, J shed 3 bases, and the junction held 6 bases outside the gene matches. The germline V gene encodes CDR1 MGHRA and CDR2 YSYEKL. Written as DNA, the CDR3 is TGCGCCAGCAGCCAAGTCCCGACAGGGGGCGGCTACGAGCAGTACTTC. Amino acid sequence: CASSQVPTGGGYEQYF.

V is TRBV5-1 and J is TRBJ1-5, with 7 nucleotides matching TRBD1. V shed 3 bases, J shed 2 bases, and the junction held 5 bases outside the gene matches. The CDR3 has 15 residues. Germline loops: CDR1 SGHRS, CDR2 YFSETQ. CDR3 protein: CASSSTGEGNQPQHF. The CDR3 DNA is TGCGCCAGCAGCTCAACAGGGGAGGGCAATCAGCCCCAGCATTTT.

This clone was seen a handful of times. This chain links TRBV19 with TRBJ1-4; D might be TRBD1 (5 bases). This CDR3 has 15 amino acids. CDR1 and CDR2 from the germline V gene are LNHDA and SQIVND (reference sequence). Trimming shortened V by 4 bases and J by 3 bases, and 12 bases separated the two germline ends. CDR3 DNA sequence: TGTGCCAGTAGTACTCAGGGCCTCTCTAATGAAAAACTGTTTTTT. It is translated as CASSTQGLSNEKLFF.

The chain links TRBV4-1 to TRBJ1-3; 7 bases align to TRBD1. The CDR3 is made up of 15 amino acids. The V gene's germline CDR1 is MGHRA and CDR2 YSYEKL. Unmatched junction bases numbered 6, after V lost 5 bases and J lost 2 bases. CDR3 DNA: TGCGCCAGCAGCTCAGGGACAGTAACTGGAAACACCATATATTTT. It specifies CASSSGTVTGNTIYF.

The V call is TRBV3-1 (or the pseudogene TRBV3-2), the J call TRBJ1-1, with 10 nucleotides matching TRBD1. V was pared by 5 bases and J by 3 bases, with 0 bases of the junction left unmatched. The CDR3 is 13 residues long. The V gene's germline CDR1 is LGHDT and CDR2 YNNKEL (reference sequence). The CDR3 spells CASSGTGDTEAFF. Written as DNA, the CDR3 is TGTGCCAGCAGCGGGACAGGGGACACTGAAGCTTTCTTT.

The V and J genes are TRBV5-1 and TRBJ1-3, with D perhaps matching TRBD1 (6 bases). The CDR3 is made up of 16 amino acids. The ends were cut back, 0 bases at V and 0 bases at J, with 10 bases in the middle. Germline CDR1 reads SGHRS; CDR2 reads YFSETQ. The DNA for the CDR3 is TGCGCCAGCAGCTTGGGTGGGGGCAGCTCTGGAAACACCATATATTTT. The encoded protein is CASSLGGGSSGNTIYF.

V and J are TRBV5-1 and TRBJ2-7; 7 bases are shared with TRBD1. The germline gives CDR1 SGHRS, CDR2 YFSETQ. The trim removed 3 bases at V and 2 bases at J, leaving 11 bases unmatched. The CDR3 length is 16 residues. CDR3 loop: CASSYTTGPTTYEQYF. CDR3 nucleotide sequence: TGCGCCAGCAGCTACACGACAGGGCCTACCACCTACGAGCAGTACTTC.

The chain joins TRBV19 to TRBJ2-3; 9 positions agree with TRBD1. This CDR3 comprises 17 residues. The V gene end was trimmed by 6 bases and the J gene end by 0 bases; junction bases not matched to a gene: 10. Germline V gene data show CDR1 as LNHDA and CDR2 as SQIVND (reference sequence). CDR3 DNA: TGTGCCAGTAGCACGACTATACAGGGGGCCAGCACAGATACGCAGTATTTT. It is translated as CASSTTIQGASTDTQYF.

The chain joins TRBV19 to TRBJ2-5; 14 bases agree with TRBD2. J gave up 5 bases and V 3 bases, and 20 bases lay outside the gene matches. The CDR3 spans 21 residues. CDR1 is LNHDA and CDR2 is SQIVND in the germline V gene (reference sequence). CDR3 sequence (DNA): TGTGCCAGTAGTATCCATGGACTAGCGGGGGGACGTCCGCCGCAGTGGGAGACCCAGTACTTC. As protein: CASSIHGLAGGRPPQWETQYF.

This clone has more than one count but fewer than ten. The gene calls are TRBV5-1 and TRBJ1-6, with D possibly matching TRBD1 (6 bases). V shed 0 bases and J shed 7 bases, with 8 bases lying between them. This CDR3 is 14 amino acids long. Looked up from germline, CDR1 is SGHRS and CDR2 is YFSETQ. The CDR3 bases are TGCGCCAGCAGCTTGGACAGGGTCAATTCACCCCTCCACTTT. Amino acids: CASSLDRVNSPLHF.

The gene calls are TRBV21-1 and TRBJ2-1; the table gives TRBD1 as D, unverified against the DNA. TRBV21-1 is termed a pseudogene. The CDR3 consists of 17 residues. CDR3 DNA sequence: TGTGCCAGCAGCAAATGCGGCTTCCCGGGACAGGACAATGAGCAGTTCTTC. As protein: CASSKCGFPGQDNEQFF.

V is TRBV14 and J is TRBJ1-6; TRBD1 agrees at 8 bases. The CDR3 runs to 17 residues. Germline assignment: CDR1 SGHDN and CDR2 FVKESK. The ends lost 1 base at V and 2 bases at J; junction bases unmatched: 4. CDR3 sequence reads: CASSQASGGAYNSPLHF. The CDR3 nucleotides are TGTGCCAGCAGCCAAGCTTCAGGGGGCGCCTATAATTCACCCCTCCACTTT.

The chain couples TRBV11-2 to TRBJ2-2, with 8 bases lining up with TRBD1. V lost 5 bases to trimming and J lost 1 base; unmatched junction nucleotides: 6. Germline V gene lookup returns CDR1 SGHAT and CDR2 FQNNGV. The CDR3 has 16 amino acids. In nucleotides, the CDR3 is TGTGCCAGCAGCCCCCAGGGGGCGGGGAACACCGGGGAGCTGTTTTTT. Residues: CASSPQGAGNTGELFF.

This chain joins TRBV28 and TRBJ2-7, with D unclear. V lost 2 bases, J lost 2 bases, and 7 bases lay in between. Germline V gene sequence: CDR1 MDHEN, CDR2 SYDVKM. This CDR3 spans 13 amino acids. CDR3 protein: CASSLAQTYEQYF. The CDR3 coding sequence is TGTGCCAGCAGTTTAGCCCAGACCTACGAGCAGTACTTC.